The entry below describes one TCR beta chain. Germline CDR1 MDHEN, CDR2 SYDVKM. The V gene end was trimmed by 6 bases and the J gene end by 2 bases; junction bases not matched to a gene: 4. The CDR3 has 15 residues. Only in-frame clones appear in the TCRdb table, and some are missing; sequencing was by immunoSEQ multiplex PCR. This sample has about 270,000 clones, with more than 85% found just once. These data come from a study of blood T cell repertoires in COVID-19. Study as a whole: Acute and convalescent COVID-19 specimens originated in the United States, Italy and Spain.

This TCR was sampled from a man between 40 and 49 years old who had been exposed to COVID-19. V is TRBV28 and J is TRBJ2-1; 10 nucleotides match TRBD2. Sequences were obtained from PBMCs or T cells enriched from blood (not recorded which). CDR3 region: CASSLLAGAYNEQFF. In DNA form, the CDR3 reads TGTGCCAGCAGCCTTCTAGCGGGAGCCTACAATGAGCAGTTCTTC.